The clone carrying this TCR beta chain came up once. The antigen remains undetermined. Generated by immunoSEQ multiplex PCR, the TCRdb table keeps only in-frame clones and is missing some. The sample contains around 200,000 clones, around nine tenths of which appear only once. These data are taken from a study of T cell responses to AZD1222 COVID-19 vaccine. Overall study findings and caveats: Unmutated variant regions are reportedly targeted by nearly half of spike-specific TCRs. After two AZD1222 doses, spike-specific TCR breadth and depth rose versus day 0.

Germline V gives CDR1 GTSNPN, CDR2 SVGIG (reference sequence). This CDR3 region has 15 residues. The ends lost 2 bases at V and 0 bases at J; junction bases unmatched: 3. Sequencing was performed on peripheral blood, taken 28 days after the second AZD1222 dose. This chain uses TRBV30 with TRBJ1-3, with 8 bases aligning to TRBD1. The sequence derives from an adult who received the AZD1222 COVID-19 vaccine. Here the CDR3 reads CAWSRDRSSGNTIYF. The CDR3 nucleotides read TGTGCCTGGAGTCGGGACAGGAGCTCTGGAAACACCATATATTTT. The full variable domain, its missing parts supplied by reference TRBV30 and TRBJ1-3, is SQTIHQWPATLVQPVGSPLSLECTVEGTSNPNLYWYRQAAGRGLQLLFYSVGIGQISSEVPQNLSASRPQDRQFILSSKKLLLSDSGFYLCAWSRDRSSGNTIYFGEGSWLTVV.